The rows below give T cell receptor beta chains drawn from one sample of a study of T-cell reconstitution after alpha-beta-depleted transplantation in children. TCRdb re-derived calls from the PCR reads in MiXCR, one entry per CDR3 protein. Of roughly 110,000 distinct CDR3 sequences in the sample, 10% were seen once. The sample in question was PBMCs, obtained before TCRalphabeta/CD19-depleted stem cell transplant. These receptors were collected from a boy aged 2 to 9 with acute lymphoblastic leukemia, due to receive a stem cell transplant. The CDR3 runs from the conserved cysteine through the conserved F or W. Each record gives: J gene, V gene, clone size, D gene, CDR3 DNA, CDR3 protein. A D gene is named only where the DNA matches it firmly. Expanded clones are given a class, and other clones once, few, many or no size at all.

TRBJ2-1 | TRBV7-7 | many | TRBD1 | TGTGCTAGCAGCAAGACAACAGGGGCGCACAATGAGCAGTTCTTC | CASSKTTGAHNEQFF
TRBJ1-2 | TRBV7-2 | . | . | TGTGCCAGCAGCCGAACATCACCGAGCTATGGCTACACCTTC | CASSRTSPSYGYTF
TRBJ2-2 | TRBV5-1 | . | TRBD2 | TGCGCCAGCAGCCCGGGGGGGCAAGGCGGGGAGCTGTTTTTT | CASSPGGQGGELFF
TRBJ2-2 | TRBV12-3/TRBV12-4 | few | TRBD2 | TGTGCCAGCAGTCCTCATCCCGGGAAACTTAGCGGGAGACCCCCCGGGGAGCTGTTTTTT | CASSPHPGKLSGRPPGELFF
TRBJ1-1 | TRBV6-6 | few | . | TGTGCCAGCCATAGGGGGAACACTGAAGCTTTCTTT | CASHRGNTEAFF
TRBJ2-1 | TRBV7-8 | . | . | TGTGCCAGCAGCTTACCGTACAATGGCGAGCAGTTCTTC | CASSLPYNGEQFF
TRBJ2-1 | TRBV18 | few | . | TGTGCCAGCGCGACTGGGGCGGCCAATGAGCAGTTCTTC | CASATGAANEQFF
TRBJ2-1 | TRBV5-1 | . | . | TGCGCCAGCAGGTCGGGACTCGGAAAATACAATGAGCAGTTCTTC | CASRSGLGKYNEQFF
TRBJ2-3 | TRBV12-5 | few | . | TGTGCTAGTGGTTCACCCCGTCCCGGGGCAGATACGCAGTATTTT | CASGSPRPGADTQYF
TRBJ2-5 | TRBV5-1 | . | . | TGCGCCAGCAGCTTGAAAGTTGCGGGCGTGCAAGAGACCCAGTACTTC | CASSLKVAGVQETQYF
TRBJ1-1 | TRBV29-1 | few | . | TGCAGCGTTGATACAGGGAGGACGAACACTGAAGCTTTCTTT | CSVDTGRTNTEAFF
TRBJ2-7 | TRBV20-1 | . | TRBD2 | TGCAGTGCTAGCCTAGCGGGAGGGAGGTTTGGTCTACGCGAGCAGTACTTC | CSASLAGGRFGLREQYF
TRBJ2-5 | TRBV10-3 | few | . | TGTGCCATCAGTGAGAAGCCGGCGAATGTGGGGACCCAGTACTTC | CAISEKPANVGTQYF
TRBJ2-5 | TRBV25-1 | . | TRBD1 | TGTGCCAGCACCCACGGGACAGGGGGCAGGGAGACCCAGTACTTC | CASTHGTGGRETQYF
TRBJ1-1 | TRBV28 | . | . | TGTGCCAGCAGCCGCTTTGAGTCGGAGGGTACTGAAGCTTTCTTT | CASSRFESEGTEAFF
TRBJ2-6 | TRBV7-2 | . | . | TGTGCCAGCAGGGCTCAGGTGAGCTCTGGGGCCAACGTCCTGACTTTC | CASRAQVSSGANVLTF
TRBJ1-6 | TRBV28 | . | TRBD1 | TGTGCCAGCAGTCTCCCGGGACAGGGGGCGTCATCACCCCTCCACTTT | CASSLPGQGASSPLHF
TRBJ1-6 | TRBV28 | . | TRBD1 | TGTGCCAGCAGGATCGACAGGGCCCGGGTCAATTCACCCCTCCACTTT | CASRIDRARVNSPLHF
TRBJ2-2 | TRBV18 | few | . | TGTGCCAGCTCACACCCTACCGGGGAGCTGTTTTTT | CASSHPTGELFF
TRBJ2-7 | TRBV7-9 | . | . | TGTGCCAGCAGCTTAATTGGCGGGGGCCCCTCCGAGCAGTACTTC | CASSLIGGGPSEQYF
TRBJ2-1 | TRBV7-9 | . | . | TGTGCCAGCAGCTCGAACCGGGGCCCGTGGGGGTACAATGAGCAGTTCTTC | CASSSNRGPWGYNEQFF
TRBJ2-2 | TRBV7-6 | many | TRBD1 | TGTGCCAGCACCCAACTCGGGACAGCGAGGAACACCGGGGAGCTGTTTTTT | CASTQLGTARNTGELFF
TRBJ2-2 | TRBV29-1 | many | . | TGCAGCGTTGATGTGGGGAACACCGGGGAGCTGTTTTTT | CSVDVGNTGELFF
TRBJ1-2 | TRBV20-1 | few | . | TGCAGTGCTAGAGATGGGTACGGGGCCTCTAAAGGCTACACCTTC | CSARDGYGASKGYTF
TRBJ2-7 | TRBV24-1 | few | TRBD1 | TGTGCCACCAGAGGACAGGACCCCCCCTACGAGCAGTACTTC | CATRGQDPPYEQYF
TRBJ2-1 | TRBV7-2 | . | TRBD2 | TGTGCCAGCAGCTTAGGGGGCAGCGGGACGTTTGAGCAGTTCTTC | CASSLGGSGTFEQFF
TRBJ2-2 | TRBV7-3 | few | TRBD1 | TGTGCCAGCAGCTCATTCCCGGGACAGGGGGCGACCGGGGAGCTGTTTTTT | CASSSFPGQGATGELFF
TRBJ2-3 | TRBV7-8 | few | . | TGTGCCAGCAGCTTATTAGATCTAGCGATAGATACGCAGTATTTT | CASSLLDLAIDTQYF
TRBJ2-7 | TRBV5-1 | . | TRBD2 | TGCGCCAGCAGCCCAGCAGGACTAGCGAGACTCTACGAGCAGTACTTC | CASSPAGLARLYEQYF
TRBJ2-7 | TRBV5-1 | . | . | TGCGCCAGCAGCTCCGGGACACCCTTCTACGAGCAGTACTTC | CASSSGTPFYEQYF
TRBJ2-1 | TRBV4-2 | many | . | TGTGCCAGCAGCCAAGATGGGCAGGGTAGAGAGTTCTTC | CASSQDGQGREFF
TRBJ2-5 | TRBV7-9 | . | . | TGTGCCAGCAGCTTAGTTGTGGGACAAAAAGAGACCCAGTACTTC | CASSLVVGQKETQYF
TRBJ2-1 | TRBV12-3/TRBV12-4 | . | TRBD1 | TGTGCCAGCAGTCCTCCGGGACAGGTACTCAATGAGCAGTTCTTC | CASSPPGQVLNEQFF
TRBJ2-4 | TRBV6-1 | many | TRBD1 | TGTGCCAGCAGTGCCCCGGGACAGACTCTGAAAAACATTCAGTACTTC | CASSAPGQTLKNIQYF
TRBJ2-7 | TRBV7-9 | few | TRBD1 | TGTGCCAGCAGCCGGAACACACAGGGGGAAGTCTCCTACGAGCAGTACTTC | CASSRNTQGEVSYEQYF
TRBJ2-3 | TRBV11-2 | many | . | TGTGCCAGCAGCTTACTAGGGGGCACAGATACGCAGTATTTT | CASSLLGGTDTQYF
TRBJ2-2 | TRBV20-1 | . | . | TGCAGTGCTAGAGGAGGGCTAGCGAAAACCGGGGAGCTGTTTTTT | CSARGGLAKTGELFF
TRBJ2-7 | TRBV7-3 | many | TRBD2 | TGTGCCAGCAGCTTAAGGTTACTAGCGGGAGAGTTACCTACGGACGAGCAGTACTTC | CASSLRLLAGELPTDEQYF
TRBJ2-3 | TRBV7-2 | few | TRBD2 | TGTGCCAGCAGCTTAGCGGGAGGGAGAACAGATACGCAGTATTTT | CASSLAGGRTDTQYF
TRBJ1-5 | TRBV6-1 | . | TRBD1 | TGTGCCAGCAGTGAACAAACAGGGGACCAGCATTTT | CASSEQTGDQHF
TRBJ2-5 | TRBV20-1 | . | TRBD2 | TGCAGTGCTAGAGAACCAGCGGGGAGCGGGACCCAGTACTTC | CSAREPAGSGTQYF
TRBJ1-1 | TRBV30 | . | TRBD1 | TGTGCCTGGAGTGTAGGGGGACAGGGGGTTCTCACTGAAGCTTTCTTT | CAWSVGGQGVLTEAFF
TRBJ2-5 | TRBV10-2 | . | . | TGCGCCAGCAGTCCTATTGCACGCGAGACCCAGTACTTC | CASSPIARETQYF
TRBJ1-5 | TRBV7-9 | . | . | TGTGCCAGCAGCCCGGGGACCAATCAGCCCCAGCATTTT | CASSPGTNQPQHF
TRBJ1-5 | TRBV28 | . | . | TGTGCCAGCACCCGGGGCAGGGTGAGTCAGCCCCAGCATTTT | CASTRGRVSQPQHF
TRBJ2-1 | TRBV10-1 | . | TRBD2 | TGCGCCAGCAGTCATATAGCGGGAGTCTCCTACAATGAGCAGTTCTTC | CASSHIAGVSYNEQFF
TRBJ2-7 | TRBV19 | . | TRBD2 | TGTGCCAGTAGTATGGGCGCTAGCGGGAGATACGAGCAGTACTTC | CASSMGASGRYEQYF
TRBJ1-5 | TRBV19 | . | . | TGTGCCAGTAGTACCCAGGGACGGGGAAGGAGCAATCAGCCCCAGCATTTT | CASSTQGRGRSNQPQHF
TRBJ1-1 | TRBV7-9 | . | . | TGTGCCAGCAGCCCTAACGTCCGACTCTACCACGGCACTGAAGCTTTCTTT | CASSPNVRLYHGTEAFF
TRBJ1-1 | TRBV6-5 | many | . | TGTGCCAGCAGTTTGACCGGGAGGGTAACTGAAGCTTTCTTT | CASSLTGRVTEAFF
TRBJ2-2 | TRBV29-1 | . | . | TGCAGCGTCTTGGAGGGCGGCGGGGAGCTGTTTTTT | CSVLEGGGELFF
TRBJ1-1 | TRBV29-1 | . | . | TGCAGCGTTGAAGTGGCAGGGAAGCGGACTGAAGCTTTCTTT | CSVEVAGKRTEAFF
TRBJ2-1 | TRBV3-1 | . | . | TGTGCCAGTGGGGGTAGCGGCAATGAGCAGTTCTTC | CASGGSGNEQFF
TRBJ2-1 | TRBV5-4 | . | TRBD2 | TGTGCCAGCAGTCTAGCGGGAGATGAGCAGTTCTTC | CASSLAGDEQFF
TRBJ1-1 | TRBV2 | . | . | TGTGCCAGCAGGACACAGGGAACTGCTGAAGCTTTCTTT | CASRTQGTAEAFF
TRBJ2-3 | TRBV7-9 | many | . | TGTGCCAGCAGCCCCGGGACGGCTAGCACAGATACGCAGTATTTT | CASSPGTASTDTQYF
TRBJ1-1 | TRBV20-1 | many | . | TGCAGTGCTAGATCACGGAACACTGAAGCTTTCTTT | CSARSRNTEAFF
TRBJ1-6 | TRBV20-1 | many | . | TGCAGTGCTAGAGATTCAGGTCACAATTCACCCCTCCACTTT | CSARDSGHNSPLHF
TRBJ2-4 | TRBV5-6 | . | . | TGTGCCAGCAGCTTGTCATTAGAGATTCCTTTAGCCAAAAACATTCAGTACTTC | CASSLSLEIPLAKNIQYF